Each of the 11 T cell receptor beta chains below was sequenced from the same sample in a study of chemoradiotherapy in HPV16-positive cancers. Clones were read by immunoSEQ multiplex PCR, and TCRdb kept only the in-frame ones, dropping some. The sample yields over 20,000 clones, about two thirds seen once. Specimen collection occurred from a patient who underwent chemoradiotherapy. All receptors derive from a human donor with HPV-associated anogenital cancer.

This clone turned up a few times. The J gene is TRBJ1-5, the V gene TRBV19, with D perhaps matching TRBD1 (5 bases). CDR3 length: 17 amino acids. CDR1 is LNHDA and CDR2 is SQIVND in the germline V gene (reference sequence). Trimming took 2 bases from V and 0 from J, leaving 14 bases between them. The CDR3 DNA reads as TGTGCCAGTAGTATAAGGTTAGACAGCCTTAGCAATCAGCCCCAGCATTTT. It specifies CASSIRLDSLSNQPQHF. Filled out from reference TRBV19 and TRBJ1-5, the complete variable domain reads DGGITQSPKYLFRKEGQNVTLSCEQNLNHDAMYWYRQDPGQGLRLIYYSQIVNDFQKGDIAEGYSVSREKKESFPLTVTSAQKNPTAFYLCASSIRLDSLSNQPQHFGDGTRLSIL.

CDR3: CAWTTGTGGFKNIQYF. CDR3 in DNA: TGTGCCTGGACCACCGGGACAGGGGGGTTCAAAAACATTCAGTACTTC. The chain is built from TRBV30 and TRBJ2-4, with 11 bases that match TRBD1. This CDR3 comprises 16 residues. V lost 4 bases and J lost 3; bases outside the gene matches: 8. Germline V gene lookup returns CDR1 GTSNPN and CDR2 SVGIG (reference sequence).

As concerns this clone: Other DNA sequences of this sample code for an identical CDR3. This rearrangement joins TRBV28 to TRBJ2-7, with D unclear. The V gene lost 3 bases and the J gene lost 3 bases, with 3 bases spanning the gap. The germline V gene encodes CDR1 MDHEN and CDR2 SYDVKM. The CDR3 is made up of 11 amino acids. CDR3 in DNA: TGTGCCAGCAGTTTGTACTACGAGCAGTACTTC. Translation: CASSLYYEQYF.

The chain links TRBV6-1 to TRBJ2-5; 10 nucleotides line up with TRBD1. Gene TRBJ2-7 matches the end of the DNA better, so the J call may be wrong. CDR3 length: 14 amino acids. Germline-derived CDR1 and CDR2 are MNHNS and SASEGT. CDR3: CASRRGQGTYEQYF. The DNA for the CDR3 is TGTGCCAGCAGGAGGGGACAGGGGACCTACGAGCAGTACTTC.

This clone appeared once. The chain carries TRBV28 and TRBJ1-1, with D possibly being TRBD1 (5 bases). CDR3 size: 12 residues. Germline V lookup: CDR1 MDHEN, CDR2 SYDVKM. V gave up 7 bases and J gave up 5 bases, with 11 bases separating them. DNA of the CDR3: TGTGCCAGCACCCTGGGGGGAACTGAAGCTTTCTTT. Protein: CASTLGGTEAFF.

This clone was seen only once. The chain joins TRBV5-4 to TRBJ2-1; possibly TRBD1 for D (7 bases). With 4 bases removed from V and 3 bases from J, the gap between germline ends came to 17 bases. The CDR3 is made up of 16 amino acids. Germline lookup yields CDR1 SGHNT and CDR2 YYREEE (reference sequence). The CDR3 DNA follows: TGTGCCAGCAGCCAAAGACAGGGAGGAGTCTACAATGAGCAGTTCTTC. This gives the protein CASSQRQGGVYNEQFF.

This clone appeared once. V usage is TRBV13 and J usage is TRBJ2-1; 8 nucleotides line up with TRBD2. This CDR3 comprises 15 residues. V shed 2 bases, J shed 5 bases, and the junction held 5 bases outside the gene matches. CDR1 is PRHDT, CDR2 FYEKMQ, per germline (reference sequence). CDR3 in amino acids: CASSLSQREHNEQFF. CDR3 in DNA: TGTGCCAGCAGCTTATCCCAGCGGGAGCACAATGAGCAGTTCTTC.

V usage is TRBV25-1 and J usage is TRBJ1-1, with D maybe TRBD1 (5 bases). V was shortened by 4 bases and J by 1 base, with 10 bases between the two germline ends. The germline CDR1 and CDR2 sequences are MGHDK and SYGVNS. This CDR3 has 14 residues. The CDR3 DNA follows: TGTGCCAGCAGTGGGGACGGGGGGAACACTGAAGCTTTCTTT. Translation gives CASSGDGGNTEAFF.

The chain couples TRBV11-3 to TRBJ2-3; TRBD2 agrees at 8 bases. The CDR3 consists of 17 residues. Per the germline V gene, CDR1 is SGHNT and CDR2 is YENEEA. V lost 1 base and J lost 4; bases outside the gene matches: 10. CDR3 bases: TGTGCCAGCAGCTTAGGAACGGGCGGCGGGGGGTCAGATACGCAGTATTTT. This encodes CASSLGTGGGGSDTQYF.

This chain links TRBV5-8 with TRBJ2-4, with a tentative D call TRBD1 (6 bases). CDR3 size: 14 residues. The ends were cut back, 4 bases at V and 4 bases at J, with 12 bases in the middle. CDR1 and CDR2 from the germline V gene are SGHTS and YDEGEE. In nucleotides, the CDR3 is TGTGCCAGCAGCCCTACAGGGCAAAAAAACATTCAGTACTTC. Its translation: CASSPTGQKNIQYF.

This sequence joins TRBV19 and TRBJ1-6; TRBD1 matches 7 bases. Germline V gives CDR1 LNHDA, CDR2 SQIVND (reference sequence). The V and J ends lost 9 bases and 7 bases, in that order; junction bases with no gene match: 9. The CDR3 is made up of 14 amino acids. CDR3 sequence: CASHRGQTNSPLHF. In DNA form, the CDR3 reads TGTGCCAGCCACAGGGGCCAAACCAATTCACCCCTCCACTTT.